This T cell receptor (beta chain) comes out of a study of CD8 T cells in Susac syndrome. Reverse transcription of about 0.5 to 1 ug RNA used random hexamers. It was immunoSEQ multiplex PCR that amplified TCR beta CDR3 across 54 Vbeta and 13 Jbeta. Via MiXCR, TCRdb re-called the immunoSEQ multiplex PCR reads, giving one row per CDR3 protein. The sample holds about 120,000 distinct CDR3 sequences; approximately 91% are singletons and the top ten take less than 0.15%. Per germline, CDR1 LNHNV and CDR2 YYDKDF (reference sequence). V shed 5 bases and J 7 bases; nucleotides not matched to a gene: 3. The CDR3 loop spans 14 amino acids. Bulk CD8+ and CD4+ cells came from magnetic negative isolation; CD8+ TEMRA by FACS.

The origin of this receptor is a human donor in good health. Sequenced material: CD4+ T cells from PBMCs. The V call is TRBV15, the J call TRBJ1-4, with 11 bases that match TRBD1. CDR3 protein: CATSQGQGGEKLFF. The CDR3 DNA sequence: TGTGCCACCAGCCAGGGACAGGGGGGTGAAAAACTGTTTTTT.